This is a list of T cell receptor beta chains from one sample in a study of blood T cell repertoires in COVID-19. Sequenced by immunoSEQ multiplex PCR; TCRdb stores in-frame clones only, minus some. Of roughly 120,000 clones listed, 80% to 90% were seen once; the top ten hold about 0.9%. Sequenced input: peripheral blood. The source is a woman between 45 and 60 years old with active or convalescent COVID-19. Each CDR3 is given with its conserved first and last residue. Each record gives: V gene, J gene, D gene, CDR3 protein. D genes are given only for firm matches.

>TRBV5-1|TRBJ2-4|TRBD2
CASSPTGGTTANIQYF
>TRBV7-8|TRBJ2-5|TRBD2
CASSSGLARYQETQYF
>TRBV6-4|TRBJ1-2|.
CASSDSVFGYGYTF
>TRBV18|TRBJ2-1|.
CASSPLAAGEQFF
>TRBV10-3|TRBJ2-3|TRBD2
CAIRDSGRAQEDTQYF
>TRBV4-1|TRBJ1-5|.
CASSPGFSNQPQHF
>TRBV10-3|TRBJ2-1|TRBD2
CAISESGGTNYNEQFF
>TRBV6-4|TRBJ1-4|.
CASSVTATNEKLFF
>TRBV18|TRBJ2-1|TRBD2
CASSPSGGYNEQFF
>TRBV7-9|TRBJ2-7|TRBD1
CASSSRGPPYEQYF
>TRBV19|TRBJ1-4|TRBD1
CASSMRTGSSTNEKLFF
>TRBV7-3|TRBJ2-1|TRBD2
CASSPTSVSSYNEQFF
>TRBV2|TRBJ2-7|TRBD1
CASSVTGEFEQYF
>TRBV10-3|TRBJ1-1|TRBD1
CAISRDRGATEAFF
>TRBV6-2/TRBV6-3|TRBJ1-5|.
CASSGGVDQPQHF
>TRBV6-5|TRBJ2-7|TRBD2
CASSYAGGRAAEQYF